Each of the 8 T cell receptor beta chains below was sequenced from the same sample in a study of T cell responses to AZD1222 COVID-19 vaccine. TCRdb keeps only in-frame clones here, not all; method: immunoSEQ multiplex PCR. In the table there are 120,000 or so clones, about 85% of which are singletons. The sample was peripheral blood, taken on day 0 of AZD1222 vaccination. The receptors stem from an adult in good health.

The CDR3 loop reads CASRYTSGKNTEAFF. The CDR3 DNA reads as TGTGCCAGTAGGTACACCTCAGGGAAAAACACTGAAGCTTTCTTT. The chain uses TRBV19 and TRBJ1-1; possible D gene TRBD1, 5 bases. V was trimmed by 6 bases and J by 2 bases, leaving 16 bases between them. The CDR3 covers 15 residues. Germline lookup yields CDR1 LNHDA and CDR2 SQIVND (reference sequence).

The CDR3 nucleotides are TGCGCCAGCAGCTTGTCCCCCCTAGCGGGGAGAGAGACCCAGTACTTC. Amino acid sequence: CASSLSPLAGRETQYF. V gene TRBV5-1 combines with J gene TRBJ2-5; 9 nucleotides agree with TRBD2. J lost 4 bases, V lost 1 base, and 8 bases had no gene match. Germline assignment: CDR1 SGHRS and CDR2 YFSETQ. The CDR3 covers 16 residues.

The chain combines TRBV5-6 with TRBJ2-2, with no clear D. Per germline, CDR1 SGHDT and CDR2 YYEEEE. The CDR3 has 13 amino acids. With 4 bases removed from V and 7 bases from J, the gap between germline ends came to 11 bases. As DNA, the CDR3 is TGTGCCAGCAGCCTCCTGGTTTTCGGGGAGCTGTTTTTT. This translates into CASSLLVFGELFF. The full variable domain, its missing parts supplied by reference TRBV5-6 and TRBJ2-2, is DAGVTQSPTHLIKTRGQQVTLRCSPKSGHDTVSWYQQALGQGPQFIFQYYEEEERQRGNFPDRFSGHQFPNYSSELNVNALLLGDSALYLCASSLLVFGELFFGEGSRLTVL.

V and J are TRBV2 and TRBJ2-7, with 7 bases fitting TRBD1. CDR1 SNHLY and CDR2 FYNNEI come from the germline V gene. The CDR3 is 16 amino acids. V lost 6 bases to trimming and J lost 3 bases; unmatched junction nucleotides: 14. The CDR3 nucleotides are TGTGCCAGCAGGCGATCTTCCGGGACAGCCGTCTACGAGCAGTACTTC. The encoded protein is CASRRSSGTAVYEQYF.

In the case of this clone: In the same sample, other DNA sequences code for this CDR3. V usage is TRBV18 and J usage is TRBJ1-1; D unresolved. This CDR3 region has 13 residues. The V end was cut by 3 bases, the J end by 1 base, with 6 bases between. CDR1 and CDR2 from the germline V gene are KGHSH and LQKENI. CDR3 loop: CASSPTENTEAFF. Written as DNA, the CDR3 is TGTGCCAGCTCACCTACAGAGAACACTGAAGCTTTCTTT.

The genes are TRBV24-1 and TRBJ1-5, with TRBD1 as a possible D gene (5 bases). CDR3 size: 17 residues. The V end was cut by 6 bases, the J end by 11 bases, with 28 bases between. Germline loops: CDR1 KGHDR, CDR2 SFDVKD. The CDR3 reads CATSSTLAGEGGGAQHF. The CDR3 region has the DNA TGTGCCACCAGTAGTACCCTCGCCGGGGAAGGTGGGGGGGCCCAGCATTTT.

This chain uses TRBV5-8 with TRBJ2-1; TRBD2 might be the D (7 bases). Germline assignment: CDR1 SGHTS and CDR2 YDEGEE. The CDR3 sequence is 14 residues long. V was pared by 2 bases and J by 10 bases, with 16 bases between. CDR3 sequence reads: CASSFGGGALEQFF. The CDR3 DNA reads as TGTGCCAGCAGCTTCGGAGGGGGGGCCTTAGAGCAGTTCTTC.

The V gene is TRBV7-7, the J gene TRBJ1-3; D is unresolved. V was pared by 5 bases and J by 8 bases, with 19 bases between. Germline values: CDR1 SSHAT, CDR2 FNYEAQ (reference sequence). The CDR3 has 15 amino acids. DNA for the CDR3: TGTGCCAGCAGCCCCTCGGGGAGCTTATCGGACACCATATATTTT. This gives the protein CASSPSGSLSDTIYF.